This TCR beta chain was found in a study of cytomegalovirus exposure and HLA in healthy donors. V shed 4 bases, J shed 0 bases, and the junction held 16 bases outside the gene matches. Germline loops: CDR1 LNHDA, CDR2 SQIVND (reference sequence). The CDR3 contains 20 residues. The PCR used 60 Vbeta and 13 Jbeta primers. Authors' processing steps: Some 80 million unique TCR beta chains, 9 million to 11 million shared, were counted in a later analysis. Data came from immunoSEQ multiplex PCR; TCRdb stores just in-frame clones and leaves some out. Clone size and V and J calls were adopted from that table, with D and trimming inferred from the DNA. The sample has over 150,000 clones, around 88% seen once. Regarding the study as a whole: Follow-up analysis later connected one missense variant in DCLRE1C with trimming of TCR beta V- and J-genes.

Worth noting for this clone: The antigen is unknown.

The clonotype originates from a woman in her twenties or thirties in good health and CMV-seronegative. Sample: PBMCs. J is TRBJ2-5 and V is TRBV19; 11 nucleotides agree with TRBD2. The CDR3 spells CASSTPLLAGGLGYQETQYF. The CDR3 region has the DNA TGTGCCAGTAGTACCCCCCTGCTAGCGGGGGGCTTGGGGTACCAAGAGACCCAGTACTTC. Filled out from reference TRBV19 and TRBJ2-5, the complete variable domain reads DGGITQSPKYLFRKEGQNVTLSCEQNLNHDAMYWYRQDPGQGLRLIYYSQIVNDFQKGDIAEGYSVSREKKESFPLTVTSAQKNPTAFYLCASSTPLLAGGLGYQETQYFGPGTRLLVL.